The 18 T cell receptor beta chains given below trace back to one sample, sequenced in a study of CD8+ T cells in alopecia areata. Once RNA had been extracted, it was reverse transcribed into cDNA to act as the sequencing template. Clones were sequenced by immunoSEQ multiplex PCR, and TCRdb holds only the in-frame ones, with some missing. Among some 170,000 clones listed, 50% to 65% were seen once. The treatment here: oral pan-JAK inhibitor, 5-10 mg twice daily. Material: CD8+ T cells sorted from blood, obtained at week 24, from a patient treated with tofacitinib. Receptors originate from a human donor with alopecia areata.

This clone occurred a few times. The chain joins TRBV29-1 to TRBJ2-3, with 9 bases aligning to TRBD2. The CDR3 extends over 13 amino acids. Germline V lookup: CDR1 SQVTM, CDR2 ANQGSEA. The V segment lost 6 bases and the J segment 5 bases; nucleotides outside the gene matches: 6. CDR3 coding DNA: TGCAGCGTCGGAGGCGGGGGGGTAGATACGCAGTATTTT. Amino acids: CSVGGGGVDTQYF.

The chain links TRBV27 to TRBJ2-2; 13 positions match TRBD2. V shed 2 bases, J shed 5 bases, and the junction held 2 bases outside the gene matches. The germline V gene has CDR1 MNHEY and CDR2 SMNVEV (reference sequence). The CDR3 is 16 residues long. The CDR3 DNA reads TGTGCCAGCAGTTTAGGACTAGCGGGGGAAACCGGGGAGCTGTTTTTT. Translation gives CASSLGLAGETGELFF.

This clone was observed a handful of times. J is TRBJ2-3 and V is TRBV7-8; 7 bases fit TRBD2. Germline loops: CDR1 SGHVS, CDR2 FQNEAQ. The V gene end was trimmed by 4 bases and the J gene end by 2 bases; junction bases not matched to a gene: 3. The CDR3 sequence is 14 residues long. The DNA of the CDR3 is TGTGCCAGCAGCTCGGGGGGACTCACAGATACGCAGTATTTT. Protein sequence: CASSSGGLTDTQYF.

CDR3 protein: CASSHYPVGGSISYNEQFF. In DNA, the CDR3 is TGCGCCAGCAGTCATTATCCCGTAGGGGGCAGTATTTCCTACAATGAGCAGTTCTTC. The chain employs TRBV23-1 and TRBJ2-1; the match to TRBD1 covers 7 bases. TRBV23-1 is treated as an ORF (open reading frame) with a function not yet certain. V gave up 3 bases and J gave up 1 base; unmatched junction bases: 15. This CDR3 contains 19 residues.

This chain links TRBV30 with TRBJ2-2; perhaps TRBD2 as D (6 bases). CDR1 is GTSNPN and CDR2 is SVGIG in the germline V gene (reference sequence). V lost 7 bases and J lost 7, with 16 bases in between. The CDR3 is made up of 13 amino acids. The CDR3 bases are TGTGCCTCAATGGCGGGGCCCAGCGGGGAGCTGTTTTTT. Protein sequence: CASMAGPSGELFF.

The chain joins TRBV20-1 to TRBJ2-5; D perhaps matches TRBD2 (5 bases). V lost 3 bases and J lost 11, with 10 bases in between. This CDR3 is built from 10 residues. The germline CDR1 and CDR2 sequences are DFQATT and SNEGSKA (reference sequence). DNA of the CDR3: TGCAGTGCTAGGGCGACTATGCAGTACTTC. Encoded protein: CSARATMQYF.

Turning to this clone: Other DNA sequences of this sample code for an identical CDR3. The chain combines TRBV30 with TRBJ1-1; D ambiguous. Deletions cut 0 bases from V and 0 bases from J, with 5 bases between. Germline values: CDR1 GTSNPN, CDR2 SVGIG (reference sequence). The CDR3 extends over 13 amino acids. The CDR3 DNA follows: TGTGCCTGGAGTGTAGATGTGAACACTGAAGCTTTCTTT. Amino acids: CAWSVDVNTEAFF.

In its sample, this clone was seen a few times. This chain joins TRBV23-1 and TRBJ1-2, with D unresolved. TRBV23-1 is reported as an ORF; its role is uncertain. The CDR3 has 16 amino acids. V lost 6 bases and J lost 3, with 20 bases in between. The CDR3 spells CASSQVSLATDYGYTF. Here the CDR3 DNA reads TGCGCCAGCAGCCAAGTTTCGCTAGCCACAGACTATGGCTACACCTTC.

The J gene is TRBJ1-3, the V gene TRBV10-2; D ambiguous. Germline V lookup: CDR1 WSHSY, CDR2 SAAADI. Trimming took off 3 bases at V and 1 base at J, with 7 bases between the two ends. CDR3 length: 14 amino acids. CDR3 sequence: CASSEGGSGNTIYF. DNA for the CDR3: TGCGCCAGCAGTGAAGGAGGGTCTGGAAACACCATATATTTT.

The chain joins TRBV19 to TRBJ1-5, with D uncertain. The CDR3 totals 14 residues. Germline assignment: CDR1 LNHDA and CDR2 SQIVND (reference sequence). V was pared by 1 base and J by 5 bases, with 9 bases between. The CDR3 sequence: CASSIGSLHQPQHF. DNA for the CDR3: TGTGCCAGTAGTATAGGAAGTCTACATCAGCCCCAGCATTTT.

In regard to this clone: Being one base from a much bigger clone, this may be a read error. The chain recombines TRBV11-2 with TRBJ1-5; perhaps TRBD1 as D (5 bases). V lost 0 bases, J lost 5 bases, and 5 bases lay in between. This CDR3 comprises 13 residues. Germline V gene data show CDR1 as SGHAT and CDR2 as FQNNGV. CDR3 DNA: TGTGCCAGCAGCTTAGACAGGGATCAGCCCCAGCATTTT. Its protein is CASSLDRDQPQHF.

In this sample, this clone turned up a few times. The CDR3: CASSYHGQPSNQPQHF. CDR3 nucleotide sequence: TGTGCCAGCAGTTACCACGGACAGCCTAGCAATCAGCCCCAGCATTTT. The V and J genes are TRBV6-6 and TRBJ1-5; weak D call: TRBD1 (6 bases). In germline, CDR1 is MNHNY, CDR2 SVGAGI (reference sequence). V lost 2 bases, J lost 0 bases, and 11 bases lay in between. The CDR3 is made up of 16 amino acids.

This clone has more than one count but fewer than ten. CDR3 DNA sequence: TGTGCCAGCAGCTTAGAGGCGCCACCCGATACGCAGTATTTT. Translating it yields CASSLEAPPDTQYF. The V gene is TRBV11-2, the J gene TRBJ2-3; D gene ambiguous. Per the germline V gene, CDR1 is SGHAT and CDR2 is FQNNGV. Deletions cut 0 bases from V and 6 bases from J, with 10 bases between. This CDR3 has 14 amino acids.

CDR3: CASSSALGPAEQYF. The CDR3 nucleotides read TGTGCCAGCAGTTCAGCCCTAGGGCCGGCCGAGCAGTACTTC. The V gene is TRBV2, the J gene TRBJ2-7; D remains ambiguous. The ends were cut back, 5 bases at V and 6 bases at J, with 17 bases in the middle. CDR3 size: 14 residues. The V gene's germline CDR1 is SNHLY and CDR2 FYNNEI.

The rearrangement links TRBV27 to TRBJ2-1; 13 bases map to TRBD2. The germline V gene has CDR1 MNHEY and CDR2 SMNVEV (reference sequence). The CDR3 has 16 amino acids. V was pared by 4 bases and J by 7 bases, with 7 bases of the junction left unmatched. This CDR3 is CASSSPGTSGANEQFF. DNA for the CDR3: TGTGCCAGCAGTTCCCCGGGGACTAGCGGGGCAAATGAGCAGTTCTTC.

This clone turned up a few times. V usage is TRBV2 and J usage is TRBJ2-3; TRBD2 agrees at 9 bases. Germline values: CDR1 SNHLY, CDR2 FYNNEI. The J segment lost 4 bases and the V segment lost 3 bases, leaving 8 bases of the junction unmatched. The CDR3 runs 16 residues. CDR3 in DNA: TGTGCCAGCAGTGAGTCCGGGACTAGCTCCCCAGATACGCAGTATTTT. Residues: CASSESGTSSPDTQYF. Combining the CDR3 with reference TRBV2 and TRBJ2-3 gives the whole variable domain EPEVTQTPSHQVTQMGQEVILRCVPISNHLYFYWYRQILGQKVEFLVSFYNNEISEKSEIFDDQFSVERPDGSNFTLKIRSTKLEDSAMYFCASSESGTSSPDTQYFGPGTRLTVL.

This clone was counted at least ten times. The J gene is TRBJ1-2, the V gene TRBV19, with a possible D match to TRBD1 (6 bases). This CDR3 is built from 12 residues. Trimming pared 5 bases from V and 8 bases from J, leaving 12 bases between. Germline CDR1 LNHDA, CDR2 SQIVND (reference sequence). For the CDR3, the DNA is TGTGCCAGTAGTGACCAGGGGACCGGCTACACCTTC. This translates into CASSDQGTGYTF.

The chain is built from TRBV7-9 and TRBJ2-7; D is unresolved. CDR1 SEHNR and CDR2 FQNEAQ come from the germline V gene (reference sequence). V was shortened by 6 bases and J by 4 bases, with 10 bases between the two germline ends. The CDR3 covers 12 residues. CDR3 DNA sequence: TGTGCCAGCAGTCGGGCCGGTTACGAGCAGTACTTC. Translation: CASSRAGYEQYF. Using reference TRBV7-9 and TRBJ2-7 for the parts outside the CDR3, the full variable domain is DTGVSQNPRHKITKRGQNVTFRCDPISEHNRLYWYRQTLGQGPEFLTYFQNEAQLEKSRLLSDRFSAERPKGSFSTLEIQRTEQGDSAMYLCASSRAGYEQYFGPGTRLTVT.